This T cell receptor (beta chain) was obtained from a study of blood T cell dynamics during melanoma immunotherapy. Study summary: Metastatic melanoma patients received first-line pembrolizumab or nivolumab plus ipilimumab. The study's findings and limits: It remained unknown if the driving T cell clones were melanoma-specific. At W3, later disease-control patients showed bifurcated PBMC repertoire changes, unlike progressors.

V shed 1 base and J shed 8 bases, with 12 bases lying between them. Germline CDR1 SGHRS, CDR2 YFSETQ. The CDR3 consists of 14 residues. The data were produced by immunoSEQ multiplex PCR, yet TCRdb's version contains in-frame clones alone and is incomplete. The data show roughly 10,000 clones, with about 88% seen just once and around 9.1% held by the top ten. As to this clone: Antigen specificity is unknown.

The time point denotes: pre-treatment baseline. Response was assessed by RECIST 1.1 at 12 weeks, except two rapid progressors. This sequence was found in a human donor with melanoma. This specimen was blood, taken from a patient treated with checkpoint blockade. This chain links TRBV5-1 with TRBJ1-4; D is unresolved. The CDR3: CASSLQGKNEKLFF. CDR3 nucleotides: TGCGCCAGCAGCTTGCAAGGGAAGAACGAAAAACTGTTTTTT.